This T cell receptor beta chain was retrieved from a study of blood T cell repertoires in COVID-19 (dated by TCRdb to about 2020). About the investigation overall: Samples from collaborators originated in the United States, Italy and Spain and spanned both the acute and convalescent phases of COVID-19. The material from the prospective study consisted of cDNA or gDNA derived from T cells, B-cell-depleted T cells, or PBMCs. Deeply sampled blood TCRbeta repertoires from subjects exposed to, actively infected with, or recovered from COVID-19 were included in the dataset. The repertoires were released in a freely available public database meant as a resource for research on the immune response to SARS-CoV-2. Samples were obtained from the ongoing ImmuneRACE study (first 160 participants) and from roughly 1,300 subjects provided by 6 global collaborators. Sample metadata almost always included a de-identified subject ID, COVID-19 status, age in years and sex. Where available, HLA class I and class II types were obtained from metadata supplied by the sample provider rather than from assay-based typing. Summary of the overall study and its limitations: Clinical and demographic metadata were provided uncurated, with the amount varying by source and participant.

TCRbeta CDR3 regions were amplified from genomic DNA by means of the immunoSEQ Assay, a bias-controlled multiplex PCR. As for the original processing: The number of nucleated cells in each sample was estimated from the amplification of reference gene primers within the assay. Sequence reads were collapsed and filtered to measure the absolute abundance of every unique TCRbeta CDR3 rearrangement. Productive Simpson clonality was computed per sample as the square root of Simpson's diversity index over productive rearrangements. The immuneACCESS repertoire file appears here via TCRdb, limited to in-frame rearrangements. These files lack a portion of the clones; in checked studies, under half of the deficit traces to unresolved V genes, and the cause of the others is not known. For V, J and clone size, that table is used; D and trimming come from the DNA. This sample gives roughly 390,000 clones in total; around 84% of them show up just once. Approximately 3.7% of the sample is taken by the ten largest.

Each collaborating institution followed its own protocols to collect whole blood in K2EDTA tubes. For TCRbeta analysis, collaborators shipped samples in one of three forms: frozen whole blood, isolated PBMCs, or DNA extracted from either of those sample types. Of note for this clone: This receptor's antigen is unknown. No base quality values were provided; no much bigger clone lies one nucleotide off.

The germline V gene (reference sequence) yields MNHEY for CDR1 and SMNVEV for CDR2. The junction carries 14 bases between V and J, which are trimmed by 4 bases and 10 bases respectively. The CDR3, from cysteine to phenylalanine, totals 13 residues. Only the CDR3 DNA stays, 39 bases, in frame from base 1. The material sequenced was peripheral blood. This chain is built from TRBV27 and TRBJ2-1, with TRBD1 perhaps the D gene, on 8 matching bases. The sequence came from a woman under 30 with acute or convalescent COVID-19. The DNA sequence reads TGTGCCAGCAGTTCGGACAGGGAGGGCGAGCAGTTCTTC. It encodes CASSSDREGEQFF.